Given below is one TCR beta chain in context. Germline V lookup: CDR1 GTSNPN, CDR2 SVGIG (reference sequence). This CDR3 region has 15 residues. J gave up 0 bases and V 3 bases, and 4 bases lay outside the gene matches. These data come from a study of T cell responses to AZD1222 COVID-19 vaccine. Sequenced by immunoSEQ multiplex PCR; TCRdb stores in-frame clones only, minus some. The data contain approximately 110,000 clones, roughly 84% of them singletons. Source: peripheral blood, taken on day 0 of AZD1222 vaccination. The chain couples TRBV30 to TRBJ2-3; 9 nucleotides match TRBD1. This sequence was found in an adult in good health. DNA for the CDR3: TGTGCCTGGAGCAGCGGGACAGGGAGCACAGATACGCAGTATTTT. Amino acid sequence: CAWSSGTGSTDTQYF.